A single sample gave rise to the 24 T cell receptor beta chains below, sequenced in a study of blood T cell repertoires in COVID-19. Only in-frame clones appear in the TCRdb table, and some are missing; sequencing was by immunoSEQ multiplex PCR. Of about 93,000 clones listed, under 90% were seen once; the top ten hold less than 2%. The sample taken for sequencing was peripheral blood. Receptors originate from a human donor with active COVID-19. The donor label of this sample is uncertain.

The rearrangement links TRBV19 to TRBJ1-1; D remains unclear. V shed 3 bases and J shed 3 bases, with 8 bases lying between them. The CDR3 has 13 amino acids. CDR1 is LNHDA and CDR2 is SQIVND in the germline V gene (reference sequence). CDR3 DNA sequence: TGTGCCAGTAGTATCACAAAATACACTGAAGCTTTCTTT. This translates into CASSITKYTEAFF. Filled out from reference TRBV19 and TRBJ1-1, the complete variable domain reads DGGITQSPKYLFRKEGQNVTLSCEQNLNHDAMYWYRQDPGQGLRLIYYSQIVNDFQKGDIAEGYSVSREKKESFPLTVTSAQKNPTAFYLCASSITKYTEAFFGQGTRLTVV.

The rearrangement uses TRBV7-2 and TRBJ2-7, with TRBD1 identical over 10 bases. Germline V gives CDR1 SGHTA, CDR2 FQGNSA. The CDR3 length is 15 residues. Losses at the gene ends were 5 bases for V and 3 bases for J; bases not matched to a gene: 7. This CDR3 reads CASSTGGTGVYEQYF. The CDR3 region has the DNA TGTGCCAGCAGCACAGGCGGGACAGGGGTCTACGAGCAGTACTTC.

CDR3 nucleotides: TGTGCCAGTAGTATTCGAGGTTCTGGCTACACCTTC. Its protein product is CASSIRGSGYTF. The V call is TRBV19, the J call TRBJ1-2; D remains unclear. Germline CDR1 LNHDA, CDR2 SQIVND (reference sequence). This CDR3 contains 12 residues. Trimming removed 3 bases from V and 7 bases from J, with 9 bases in between.

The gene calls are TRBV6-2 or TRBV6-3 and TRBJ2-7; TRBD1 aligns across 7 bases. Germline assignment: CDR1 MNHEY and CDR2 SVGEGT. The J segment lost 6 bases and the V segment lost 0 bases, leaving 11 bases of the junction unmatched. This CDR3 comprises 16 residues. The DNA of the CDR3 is TGTGCCAGCAGTTACTCAAACAGGGGAATCAGAGGCGAGCAGTACTTC. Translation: CASSYSNRGIRGEQYF.

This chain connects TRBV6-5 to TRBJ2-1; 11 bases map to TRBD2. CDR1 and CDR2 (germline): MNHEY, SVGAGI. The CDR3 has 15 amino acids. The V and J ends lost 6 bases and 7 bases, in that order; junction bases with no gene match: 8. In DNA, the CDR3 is TGTGCCAGCAGGATAATAGCGGGGGGGCCGAATGAGCAGTTCTTC. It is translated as CASRIIAGGPNEQFF.

CDR3 bases: TGCGCCAGCAGCCCCCAAGGCAGGGGGCTTTCGAACACCGGGGAGCTGTTTTTT. This gives the protein CASSPQGRGLSNTGELFF. The V gene is TRBV4-3, the J gene TRBJ2-2; 8 bases are a match to TRBD1. The ends lost 4 bases at V and 0 bases at J; junction bases unmatched: 10. The CDR3 runs to 18 residues. The germline V gene has CDR1 LGHNA and CDR2 YSLEER.

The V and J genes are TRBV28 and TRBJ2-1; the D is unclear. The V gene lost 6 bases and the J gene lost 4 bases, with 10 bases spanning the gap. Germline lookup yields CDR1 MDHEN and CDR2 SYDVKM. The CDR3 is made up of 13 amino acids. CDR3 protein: CASRRSRYNEQFF. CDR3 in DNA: TGTGCCAGCAGAAGAAGCCGGTACAATGAGCAGTTCTTC. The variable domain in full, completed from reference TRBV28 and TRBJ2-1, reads DVKVTQSSRYLVKRTGEKVFLECVQDMDHENMFWYRQDPGLGLRLIYFSYDVKMKEKGDIPEGYSVSREKKERFSLILESASTNQTSMYLCASRRSRYNEQFFGPGTRLTVL.

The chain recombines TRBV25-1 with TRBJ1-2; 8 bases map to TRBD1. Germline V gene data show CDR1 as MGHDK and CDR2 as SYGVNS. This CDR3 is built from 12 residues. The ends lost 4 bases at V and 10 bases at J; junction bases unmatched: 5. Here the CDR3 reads CASSGLQGVYTF. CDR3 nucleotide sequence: TGTGCCAGCAGTGGTCTACAGGGGGTCTACACCTTC.

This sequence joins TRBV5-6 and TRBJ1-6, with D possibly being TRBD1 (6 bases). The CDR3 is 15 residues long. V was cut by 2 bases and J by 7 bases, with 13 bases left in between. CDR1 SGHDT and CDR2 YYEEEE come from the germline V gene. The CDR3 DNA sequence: TGTGCCAGCAGCTTCCCCGGGGGGCGAAATTCACCCCTCCACTTT. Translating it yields CASSFPGGRNSPLHF.

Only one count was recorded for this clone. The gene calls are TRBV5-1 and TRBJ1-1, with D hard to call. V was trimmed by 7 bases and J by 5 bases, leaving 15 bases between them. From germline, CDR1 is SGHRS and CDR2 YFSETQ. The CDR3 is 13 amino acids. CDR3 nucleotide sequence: TGCGCCAGCTCGGAAAGCGTTGGTACTGAAGCTTTCTTT. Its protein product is CASSESVGTEAFF. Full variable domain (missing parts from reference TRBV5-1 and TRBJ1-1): KAGVTQTPRYLIKTRGQQVTLSCSPISGHRSVSWYQQTPGQGLQFLFEYFSETQRNKGNFPGRFSGRQFSNSRSEMNVSTLELGDSALYLCASSESVGTEAFFGQGTRLTVV.

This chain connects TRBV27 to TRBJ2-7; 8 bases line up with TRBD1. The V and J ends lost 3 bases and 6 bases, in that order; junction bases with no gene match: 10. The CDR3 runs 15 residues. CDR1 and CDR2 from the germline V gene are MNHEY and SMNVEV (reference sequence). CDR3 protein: CASSFFPDREAEQYF. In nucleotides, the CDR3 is TGTGCCAGCAGTTTTTTTCCGGACAGGGAGGCCGAGCAGTACTTC.

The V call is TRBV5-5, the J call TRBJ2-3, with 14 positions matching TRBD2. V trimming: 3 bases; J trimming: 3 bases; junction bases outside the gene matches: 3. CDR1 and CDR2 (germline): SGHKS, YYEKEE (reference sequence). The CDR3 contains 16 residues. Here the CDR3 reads CASSSGLAGGTDTQYF. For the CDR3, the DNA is TGTGCCAGCAGCTCCGGACTAGCGGGGGGAACAGATACGCAGTATTTT.

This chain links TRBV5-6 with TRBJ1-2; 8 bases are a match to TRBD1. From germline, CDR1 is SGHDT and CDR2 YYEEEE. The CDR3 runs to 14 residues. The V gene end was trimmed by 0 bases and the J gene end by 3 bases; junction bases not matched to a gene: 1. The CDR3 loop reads CASSLDRGDYGYTF. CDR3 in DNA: TGTGCCAGCAGCTTGGACAGGGGGGACTATGGCTACACCTTC.

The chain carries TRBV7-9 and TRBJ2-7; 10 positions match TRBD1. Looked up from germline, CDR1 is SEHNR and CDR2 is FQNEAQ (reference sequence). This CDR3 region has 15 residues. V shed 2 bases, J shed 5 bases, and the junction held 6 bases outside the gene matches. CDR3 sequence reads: CASSLSGTGADEQYF. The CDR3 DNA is TGTGCCAGCAGCTTATCCGGGACAGGGGCCGACGAGCAGTACTTC.

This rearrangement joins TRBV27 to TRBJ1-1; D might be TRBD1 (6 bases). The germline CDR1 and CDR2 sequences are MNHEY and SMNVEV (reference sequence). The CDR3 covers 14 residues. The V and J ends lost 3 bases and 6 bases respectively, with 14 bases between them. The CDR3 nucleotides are TGTGCCAGCAGTTTTGGGGACATTTACGCTGAAGCTTTCTTT. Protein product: CASSFGDIYAEAFF.

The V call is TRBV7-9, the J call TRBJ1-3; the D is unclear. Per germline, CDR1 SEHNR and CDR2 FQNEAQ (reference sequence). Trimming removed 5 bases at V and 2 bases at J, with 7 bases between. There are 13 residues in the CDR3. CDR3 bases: TGTGCCAGCAGCCCCGCGACTGGAAACACCATATATTTT. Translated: CASSPATGNTIYF.

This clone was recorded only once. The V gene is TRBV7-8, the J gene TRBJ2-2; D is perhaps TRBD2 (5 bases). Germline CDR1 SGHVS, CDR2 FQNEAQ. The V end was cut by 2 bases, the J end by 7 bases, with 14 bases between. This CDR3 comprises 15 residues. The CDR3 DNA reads TGTGCCAGCAGCTTAAGTGTCATCGGAGGCGGGGAGCTGTTTTTT. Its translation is CASSLSVIGGGELFF.

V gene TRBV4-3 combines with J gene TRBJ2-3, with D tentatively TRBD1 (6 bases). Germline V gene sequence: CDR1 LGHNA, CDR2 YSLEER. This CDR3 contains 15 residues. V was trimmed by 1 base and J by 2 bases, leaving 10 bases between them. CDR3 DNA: TGCGCCAGCAGCCAAGCGGGGACACCCACAGATACGCAGTATTTT. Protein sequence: CASSQAGTPTDTQYF.

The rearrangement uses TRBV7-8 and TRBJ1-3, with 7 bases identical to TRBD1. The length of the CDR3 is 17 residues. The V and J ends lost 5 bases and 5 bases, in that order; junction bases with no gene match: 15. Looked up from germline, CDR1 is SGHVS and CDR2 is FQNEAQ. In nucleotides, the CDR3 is TGTGCCAGCAGCCGAGGGCTTCGGGACAGCAAGAGAAACACCATATATTTT. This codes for CASSRGLRDSKRNTIYF.

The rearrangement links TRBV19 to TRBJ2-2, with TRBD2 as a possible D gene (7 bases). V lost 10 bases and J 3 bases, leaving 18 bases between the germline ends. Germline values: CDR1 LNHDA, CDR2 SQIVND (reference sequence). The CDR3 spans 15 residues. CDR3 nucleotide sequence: TGTGCCACCACCCGGGGGGCGCAGGACACCGGGGAGCTGTTTTTT. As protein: CATTRGAQDTGELFF.

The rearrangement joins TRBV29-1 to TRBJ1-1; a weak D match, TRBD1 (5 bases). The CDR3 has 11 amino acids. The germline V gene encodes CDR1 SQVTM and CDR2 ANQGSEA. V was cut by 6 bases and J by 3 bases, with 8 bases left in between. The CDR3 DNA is TGCAGCGTCCCCAGGGACACTGAAGCTTTCTTT. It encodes CSVPRDTEAFF.

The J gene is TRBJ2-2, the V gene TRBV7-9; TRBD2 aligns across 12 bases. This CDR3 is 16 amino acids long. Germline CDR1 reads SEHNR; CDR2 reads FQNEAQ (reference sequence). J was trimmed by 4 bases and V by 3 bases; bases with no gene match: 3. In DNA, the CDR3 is TGTGCCAGCAGCTTTGGACTAGCGGGGTCCACCGGGGAGCTGTTTTTT. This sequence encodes CASSFGLAGSTGELFF.

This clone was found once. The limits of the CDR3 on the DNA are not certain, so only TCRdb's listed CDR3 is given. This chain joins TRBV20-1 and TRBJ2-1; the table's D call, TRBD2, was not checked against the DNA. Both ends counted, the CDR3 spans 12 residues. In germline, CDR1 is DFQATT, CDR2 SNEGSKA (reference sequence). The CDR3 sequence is CSASVGGGIGFF.

Here the CDR3 reads CASSQEPGPYEQYF. The CDR3 coding sequence is TGCGCCAGCAGCCAAGAACCTGGCCCCTACGAGCAGTACTTC. This chain connects TRBV4-1 to TRBJ2-7; D unresolved. V lost 0 bases to trimming and J lost 2 bases, with 8 bases between them. CDR1 MGHRA and CDR2 YSYEKL come from the germline V gene. This CDR3 region has 14 residues.